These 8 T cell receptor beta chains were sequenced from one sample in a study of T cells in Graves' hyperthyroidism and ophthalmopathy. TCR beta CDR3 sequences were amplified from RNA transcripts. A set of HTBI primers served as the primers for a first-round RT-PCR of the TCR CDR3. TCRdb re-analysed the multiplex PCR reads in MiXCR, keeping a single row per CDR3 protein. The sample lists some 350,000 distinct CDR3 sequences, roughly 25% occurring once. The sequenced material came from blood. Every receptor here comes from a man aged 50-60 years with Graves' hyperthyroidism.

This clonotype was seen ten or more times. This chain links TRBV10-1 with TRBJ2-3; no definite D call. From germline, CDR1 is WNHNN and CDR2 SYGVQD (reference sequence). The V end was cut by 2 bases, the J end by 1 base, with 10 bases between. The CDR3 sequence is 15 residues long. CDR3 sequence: CASSEGVVGTDTQYF. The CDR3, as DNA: TGCGCCAGCAGTGAGGGCGTTGTCGGCACAGATACGCAGTATTTT.

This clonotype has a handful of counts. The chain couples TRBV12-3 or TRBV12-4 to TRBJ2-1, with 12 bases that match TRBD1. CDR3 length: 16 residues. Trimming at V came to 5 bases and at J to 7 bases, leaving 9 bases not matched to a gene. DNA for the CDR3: TGTGCCAGCAGTGATCGGGACAGGGGGCTGAGGAATGAGCAGTTCTTC. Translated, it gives CASSDRDRGLRNEQFF.

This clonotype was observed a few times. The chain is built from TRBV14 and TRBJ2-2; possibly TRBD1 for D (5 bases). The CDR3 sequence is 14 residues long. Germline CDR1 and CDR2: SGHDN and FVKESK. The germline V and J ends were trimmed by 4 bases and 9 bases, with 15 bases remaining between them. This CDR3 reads CASSPRQGWRELFF. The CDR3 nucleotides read TGTGCCAGCAGCCCACGCCAGGGCTGGAGGGAGCTGTTTTTT.

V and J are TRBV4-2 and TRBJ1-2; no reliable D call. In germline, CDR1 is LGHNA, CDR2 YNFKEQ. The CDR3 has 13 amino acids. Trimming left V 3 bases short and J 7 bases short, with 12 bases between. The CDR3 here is CASSHDQTGGYTF. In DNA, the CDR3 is TGTGCCAGCAGCCACGACCAGACTGGTGGCTACACCTTC.

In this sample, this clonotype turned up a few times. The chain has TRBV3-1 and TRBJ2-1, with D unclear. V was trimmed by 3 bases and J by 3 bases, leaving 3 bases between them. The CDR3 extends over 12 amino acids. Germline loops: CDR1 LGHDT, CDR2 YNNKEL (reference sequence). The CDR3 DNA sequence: TGTGCCAGCAGCCATGGCTACAATGAGCAGTTCTTC. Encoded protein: CASSHGYNEQFF.

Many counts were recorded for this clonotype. The CDR3 sequence: CASSTWDNNNSPLHF. The CDR3 DNA follows: TGTGCCAGCAGTACTTGGGACAACAATAATTCACCCCTCCACTTT. The chain combines TRBV2 with TRBJ1-6; TRBD1 might be the D (6 bases). The CDR3 is 15 amino acids. Looked up from germline, CDR1 is SNHLY and CDR2 is FYNNEI. V was shortened by 5 bases and J by 5 bases, with 13 bases between the two germline ends.

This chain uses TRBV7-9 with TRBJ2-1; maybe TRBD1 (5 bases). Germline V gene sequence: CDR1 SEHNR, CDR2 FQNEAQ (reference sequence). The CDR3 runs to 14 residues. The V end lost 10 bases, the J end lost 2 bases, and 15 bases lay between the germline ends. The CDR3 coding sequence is TGTGCCACGCAATCAGGGCTAACCTACAATGAGCAGTTCTTC. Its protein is CATQSGLTYNEQFF.

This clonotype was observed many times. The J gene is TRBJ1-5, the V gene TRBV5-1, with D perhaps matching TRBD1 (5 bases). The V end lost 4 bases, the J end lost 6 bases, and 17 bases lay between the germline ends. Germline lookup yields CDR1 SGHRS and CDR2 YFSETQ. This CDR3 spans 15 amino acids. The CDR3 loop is CASSRGGGDSQPQHF. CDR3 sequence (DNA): TGCGCCAGCAGCCGCGGGGGAGGGGATAGTCAGCCCCAGCATTTT.